A selection of T cell receptor beta chains follows, all from one sample in a study of blood T cell repertoires in COVID-19. Produced via immunoSEQ multiplex PCR; TCRdb's table is partial and in-frame only. The repertoire holds tens of thousands of clones, with over 75% as singletons. Sequencing was carried out using peripheral blood. These receptors were collected from a human donor in a cohort sampled during active COVID-19. The donor label of this sample is uncertain. CDR3s include the opening cysteine and the closing phenylalanine or tryptophan.

v_call	j_call	cdr3_aa
TRBV13	TRBJ2-2	CASGEAGVVAGELFF
TRBV12-3/TRBV12-4	TRBJ2-2	CASRKQDTGELFF
TRBV5-1	TRBJ2-1	CASSLRPSGDGEQFF
TRBV7-3	TRBJ1-6	CASSPLARGPLHF
TRBV11-3	TRBJ2-4	CASSFGQGNIQYF
TRBV7-2	TRBJ1-1	CASSFPRAEAFF
TRBV2	TRBJ2-2	CASSDDSLLNTGELFF
TRBV6-2/TRBV6-3	TRBJ2-3	CASSPWGSYTDTQYF
TRBV19	TRBJ1-1	CASSISRGTEAFF
TRBV18	TRBJ1-3	CASSHDNYKGNTIYF
TRBV28	TRBJ2-1	CASSLSAGGRGEQFF
TRBV6-2/TRBV6-3	TRBJ2-3	CASSPGGADTQYF
TRBV4-1	TRBJ2-5	CASSHRLAGETQYF
TRBV7-2	TRBJ1-1	CASSSKTGGEAFF
TRBV11-2	TRBJ2-1	CASSLQGEQFF
TRBV6-6	TRBJ1-2	CASSIRQGAGGYTF
TRBV18	TRBJ2-7	CASSPIRTGDPYEQYF
TRBV5-6	TRBJ2-3	CASSLQSTDTQYF
TRBV9	TRBJ1-2	CASSLSGGYGYTF
TRBV6-2/TRBV6-3	TRBJ2-2	CASSYSAGGPTGELFF
TRBV3-1/TRBV3-2	TRBJ2-2	CASSQDRYRTTGELFF
TRBV21-1	TRBJ2-5	CASSKEGAGETQYF
TRBV25-1	TRBJ2-4	CASSDDRVAKNIQYF
TRBV7-9	TRBJ1-4	CASSLDRGPREKLFF
TRBV10-3	TRBJ2-3	CAIRGLGNTDTQYF
TRBV7-9	TRBJ2-7	CASSFRGSYEQYF
TRBV18	TRBJ2-7	CASSPSAGNYEQYF
TRBV20-1	TRBJ2-2	CSASSSGGAGGELFF
TRBV5-5	TRBJ1-6	CASTILTGNSPLHF
TRBV4-2	TRBJ2-7	CASSQGVGQQYF
TRBV19	TRBJ1-5	CASSIPTGYYHSNQPQHF
TRBV19	TRBJ2-3	CASSTSPGWGESDTQYF
TRBV29-1	TRBJ1-1	CSVPLGPGESEAFF
TRBV5-4	TRBJ2-1	CASSYNGLIRGNEQFF
TRBV27	TRBJ2-1	CASSFKDTAFYNEQFF
TRBV10-3	TRBJ1-2	CAISEPTSYGYTF
TRBV2	TRBJ2-4	CASRPLGTGASIQYF
TRBV11-2	TRBJ1-6	CASSLDHGPSPLHF
TRBV20-1	TRBJ1-2	CSYRGNYGYTF
TRBV5-1	TRBJ1-2	CASSLGDSYGYTF
TRBV5-1	TRBJ2-3	CASSSDRFTDTQYF
TRBV7-6	TRBJ2-7	CASSRVEGSPSYEQYF
TRBV12-3/TRBV12-4	TRBJ1-1	CASSFKSDTEAFF
TRBV5-1	TRBJ2-3	CASSLRGDRDTQYF
TRBV29-1	TRBJ2-1	CSVGPRSSYNEQFF